The subject of this entry is one TCR beta chain. The data stem from a study of CD8 T cells in Susac syndrome. The RNA, roughly 0.5 to 1 ug, was put through reverse transcription using random hexamers. From the immunoSEQ multiplex PCR reads, TCRdb called clonotypes with MiXCR, one entry per CDR3 protein. The sample holds 200,000 or so distinct CDR3 sequences; about 95% are singletons and the top ten take about 0.087%. CDR1 and CDR2 (germline): KGHDR, SFDVKD. The CDR3 consists of 15 residues. J was trimmed by 7 bases and V by 4 bases; bases with no gene match: 9. The chain uses TRBV24-1 and TRBJ2-7; 10 bases are shared with TRBD1. Sequencing was performed on CD4+ T cells from PBMCs. This sequence originates from a human donor with multiple sclerosis. CDR3: CATSDPTDRGGEQYF. The CDR3 DNA reads TGTGCCACCAGTGACCCCACGGACAGGGGGGGTGAGCAGTACTTC.